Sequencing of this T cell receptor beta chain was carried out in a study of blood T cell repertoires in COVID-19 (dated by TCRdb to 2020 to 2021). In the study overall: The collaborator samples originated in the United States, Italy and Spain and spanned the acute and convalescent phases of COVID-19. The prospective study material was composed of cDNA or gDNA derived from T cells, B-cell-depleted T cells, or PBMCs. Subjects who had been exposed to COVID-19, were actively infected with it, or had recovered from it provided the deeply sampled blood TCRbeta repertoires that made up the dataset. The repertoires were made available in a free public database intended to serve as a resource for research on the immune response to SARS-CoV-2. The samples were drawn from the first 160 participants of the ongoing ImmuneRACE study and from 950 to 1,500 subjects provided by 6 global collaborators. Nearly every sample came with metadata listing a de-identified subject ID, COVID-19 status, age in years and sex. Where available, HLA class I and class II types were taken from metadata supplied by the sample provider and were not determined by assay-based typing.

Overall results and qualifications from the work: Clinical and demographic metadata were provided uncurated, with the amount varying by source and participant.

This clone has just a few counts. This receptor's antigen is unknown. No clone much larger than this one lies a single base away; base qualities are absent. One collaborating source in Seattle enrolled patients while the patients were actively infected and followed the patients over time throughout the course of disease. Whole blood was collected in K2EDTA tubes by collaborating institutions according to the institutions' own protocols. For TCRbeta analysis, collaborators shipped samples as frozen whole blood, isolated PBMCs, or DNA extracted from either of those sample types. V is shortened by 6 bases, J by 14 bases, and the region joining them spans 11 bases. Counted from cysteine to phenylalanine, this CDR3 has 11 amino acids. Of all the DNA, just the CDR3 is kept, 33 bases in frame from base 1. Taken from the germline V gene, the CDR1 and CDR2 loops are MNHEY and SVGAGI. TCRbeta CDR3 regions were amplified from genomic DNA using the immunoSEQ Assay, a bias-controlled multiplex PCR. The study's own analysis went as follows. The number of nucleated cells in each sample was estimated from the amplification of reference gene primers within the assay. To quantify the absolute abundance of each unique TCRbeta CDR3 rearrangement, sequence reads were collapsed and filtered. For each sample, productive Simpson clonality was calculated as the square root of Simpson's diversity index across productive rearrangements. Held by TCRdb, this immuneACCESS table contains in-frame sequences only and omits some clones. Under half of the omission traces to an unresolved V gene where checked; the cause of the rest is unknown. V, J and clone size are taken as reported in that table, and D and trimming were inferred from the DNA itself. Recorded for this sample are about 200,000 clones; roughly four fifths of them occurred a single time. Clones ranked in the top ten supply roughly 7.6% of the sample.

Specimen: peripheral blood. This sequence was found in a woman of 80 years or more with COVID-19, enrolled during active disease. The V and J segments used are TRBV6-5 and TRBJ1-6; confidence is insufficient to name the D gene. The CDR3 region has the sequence CASRGDTTLHF. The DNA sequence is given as TGTGCCAGCAGGGGTGATACTACCCTCCACTTT.